This TCR beta chain was recorded in a study of glioma-infiltrating T cells after dendritic cell vaccination. General observations from the study: The cohort had few patients with full blood and tumor sets.

Indicated time point: after dendritic cell vaccination, including at tumor progression/relapse. Blood PBMC samples: pre-vaccination, two weeks post third vaccination, and at tumor progression. The CDR3 is made up of 18 amino acids. V shed 5 bases and J 3 bases; nucleotides not matched to a gene: 16. Germline V gene sequence: CDR1 PRHDT, CDR2 FYEKMQ (reference sequence). Primers: 60 V beta forward and 13 J beta reverse. TCRdb's table, derived via immunoSEQ multiplex PCR, lists solely in-frame clones and lacks some. This table holds 100,000 to 120,000 clones, 90% found once. A remark on this clone: Its specificity is not known.

Sequencing was performed on blood, taken after dendritic cell vaccination. This chain connects TRBV13 to TRBJ2-7, with 10 bases fitting TRBD1. The clonotype was recovered from a human donor with glioblastoma. The CDR3 nucleotides are TGTGCCAGCAGCACGAAAACCCCGGGACAGGGGAATATCTACGAGCAGTACTTC. Translating it yields CASSTKTPGQGNIYEQYF.